This T cell receptor beta chain was identified in a study of cytomegalovirus exposure and HLA in healthy donors. Though probably carrying unrecorded immune exposures, donors were nominally healthy at sampling. Details on this clone: Its specificity is unknown.

The germline gives CDR1 SGHAT, CDR2 FQNNGV. The CDR3 consists of 15 residues. Trimming cost V 5 bases and J 1 base; bases outside gene matches: 7. Study outcomes and limitations: In vitro confirmation showed a few CMV-associated chains to be CMV antigen specific. The study designated fewer than 200 TCR beta chains cytomegalovirus-associated. Clonal expansion, a later analysis showed, was greater in HLA-associated TCR beta chains than in equally common others.

A multiplex PCR was run with 60 Vbeta primers and 13 Jbeta primers. Using immunoSEQ multiplex PCR, the repertoire was profiled, and TCRdb retains in-frame clones only, with some absent. Of 200,000 or so clones in the sample, roughly 84% are singletons; the top ten hold about 0.25%. The clonotype comes from a boy aged 10-17 years in good health and CMV-seronegative. The sample consisted of PBMCs. The chain recombines TRBV11-2 with TRBJ2-5; TRBD1 matches 7 bases. The CDR3 DNA reads as TGTGCCAGCAGCAGGTTGGACAGGCCCCAAGAGACCCAGTACTTC. Translated: CASSRLDRPQETQYF.